A single count supports the clone carrying this T cell receptor beta chain. This entry belongs to a study of blood T cell repertoires in COVID-19. Whole-study context: Researchers got acute and convalescent COVID-19 samples from the United States, Italy and Spain. Sources were T cells, B-cell-depleted T cells, or PBMCs; the material itself was cDNA or gDNA.

This CDR3 comprises 11 residues. As handled by the study authors: Counts of nucleated cells, estimated from reference gene primer amplification, were obtained. Sequencing was performed with immunoSEQ multiplex PCR; in TCRdb, only in-frame clones are kept and a portion is missing. V and J calls and clone size follow that table, whereas D and trimming were derived from the DNA. The table lists roughly 45,000 clones, 89% of them singletons. The receptor's source is a human donor in a cohort sampled during active COVID-19. Material for sequencing was peripheral blood. The rearrangement uses TRBV12-2 and TRBJ2-2; TRBD2, the table's D call, lacks a check against the DNA. TRBV12-2 is a documented pseudogene. CDR3 DNA: TGTGCAAGTCGCTTAGCGCCACGGGTGTTTTTT. Amino acid sequence: CASRLAPRVFF.